This T cell receptor (beta chain) is from a study of identical twins. The CDR3 has 16 residues. Germline V lookup: CDR1 MGHRA, CDR2 YSYEKL. J lost 9 bases, V lost 6 bases, and 9 bases had no gene match. TCRdb fed the 5' RACE reads into MiXCR, producing one record per CDR3 protein. The sample records 690,000 or so distinct CDR3 sequences, less than 7% being singletons. The clonotype was recovered from a man aged 18 to 29 in good health. This chain uses TRBV4-1 with TRBJ2-1, with 15 bases fitting TRBD2. Sequenced input: naive T cells sorted from blood. CDR3 residues: CASRIDPGLAGGEQFF. The CDR3 nucleotides read TGCGCCAGCAGGATCGATCCGGGACTAGCGGGGGGTGAGCAGTTCTTC.